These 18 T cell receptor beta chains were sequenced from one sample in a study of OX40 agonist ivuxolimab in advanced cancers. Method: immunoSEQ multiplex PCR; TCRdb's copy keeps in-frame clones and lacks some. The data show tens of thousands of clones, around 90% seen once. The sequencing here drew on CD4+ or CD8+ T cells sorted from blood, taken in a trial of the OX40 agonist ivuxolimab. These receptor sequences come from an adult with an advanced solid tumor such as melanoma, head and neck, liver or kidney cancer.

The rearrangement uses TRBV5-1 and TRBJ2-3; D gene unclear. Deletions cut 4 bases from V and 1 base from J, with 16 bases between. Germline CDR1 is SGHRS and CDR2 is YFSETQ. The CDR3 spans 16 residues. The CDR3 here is CASSRREGVGTDTQYF. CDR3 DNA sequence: TGCGCCAGCAGCCGCCGAGAAGGTGTTGGCACAGATACGCAGTATTTT.

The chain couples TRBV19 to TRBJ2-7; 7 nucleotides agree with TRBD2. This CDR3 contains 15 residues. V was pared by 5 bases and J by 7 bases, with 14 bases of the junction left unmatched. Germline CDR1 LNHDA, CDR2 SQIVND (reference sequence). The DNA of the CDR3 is TGTGCCAGTAGTTCGCCCGGGACTACCGTAGTTGAGCAGTACTTC. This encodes CASSSPGTTVVEQYF.

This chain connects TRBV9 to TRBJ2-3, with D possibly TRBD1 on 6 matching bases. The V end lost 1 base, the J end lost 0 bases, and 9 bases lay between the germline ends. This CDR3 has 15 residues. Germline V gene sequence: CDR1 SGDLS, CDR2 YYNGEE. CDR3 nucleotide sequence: TGTGCCAGCAGCGTAACAGGGTCTAGCACAGATACGCAGTATTTT. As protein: CASSVTGSSTDTQYF.

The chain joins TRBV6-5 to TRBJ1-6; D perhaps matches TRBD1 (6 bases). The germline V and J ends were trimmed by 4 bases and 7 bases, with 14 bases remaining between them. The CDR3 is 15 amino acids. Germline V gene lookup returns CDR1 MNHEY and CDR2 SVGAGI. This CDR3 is CASSSLRGMNSPLHF. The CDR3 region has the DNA TGTGCCAGCAGTTCCCTGAGGGGGATGAATTCACCCCTCCACTTT.

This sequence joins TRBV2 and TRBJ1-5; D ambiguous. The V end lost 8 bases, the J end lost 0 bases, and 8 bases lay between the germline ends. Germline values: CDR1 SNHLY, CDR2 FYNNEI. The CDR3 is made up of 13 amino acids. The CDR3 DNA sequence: TGTGCCAGCCGTACCCGTAGCAATCAGCCCCAGCATTTT. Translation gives CASRTRSNQPQHF.

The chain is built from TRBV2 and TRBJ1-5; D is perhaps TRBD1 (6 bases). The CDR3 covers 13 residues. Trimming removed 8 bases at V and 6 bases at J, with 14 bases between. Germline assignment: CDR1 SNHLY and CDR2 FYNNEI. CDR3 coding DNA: TGTGCCAGCCGGGGGGCTGTGGGTCAGCCCCAGCATTTT. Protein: CASRGAVGQPQHF.

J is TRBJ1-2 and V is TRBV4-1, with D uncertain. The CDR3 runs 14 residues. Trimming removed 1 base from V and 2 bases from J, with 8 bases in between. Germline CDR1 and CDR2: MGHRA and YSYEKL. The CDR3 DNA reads TGCGCCAGCAGCCAAGCAACAGACAACTATGGCTACACCTTC. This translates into CASSQATDNYGYTF.

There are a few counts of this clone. This CDR3 is CASSESPNTGELFF. In nucleotides, the CDR3 is TGCGCCAGCAGTGAGTCTCCGAACACCGGGGAGCTGTTTTTT. The chain joins TRBV10-2 to TRBJ2-2; D gene ambiguous. This CDR3 contains 14 residues. V dropped 0 bases and J dropped 0 bases, with 2 bases sitting between them. Germline V gene sequence: CDR1 WSHSY, CDR2 SAAADI.

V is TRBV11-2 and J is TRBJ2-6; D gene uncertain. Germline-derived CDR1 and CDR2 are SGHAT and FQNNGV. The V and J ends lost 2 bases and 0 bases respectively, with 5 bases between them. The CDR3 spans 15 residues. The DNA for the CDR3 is TGTGCCAGCAGCTTAAGGAGCTCTGGGGCCAACGTCCTGACTTTC. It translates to CASSLRSSGANVLTF.

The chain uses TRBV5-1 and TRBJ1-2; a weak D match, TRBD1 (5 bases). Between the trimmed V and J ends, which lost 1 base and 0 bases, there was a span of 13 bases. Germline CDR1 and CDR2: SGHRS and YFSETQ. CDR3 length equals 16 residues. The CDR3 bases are TGCGCCAGCAGCTTGAGGCAGGGAGCCCCTAACTATGGCTACACCTTC. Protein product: CASSLRQGAPNYGYTF. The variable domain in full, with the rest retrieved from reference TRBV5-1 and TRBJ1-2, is KAGVTQTPRYLIKTRGQQVTLSCSPISGHRSVSWYQQTPGQGLQFLFEYFSETQRNKGNFPGRFSGRQFSNSRSEMNVSTLELGDSALYLCASSLRQGAPNYGYTFGSGTRLTVV.

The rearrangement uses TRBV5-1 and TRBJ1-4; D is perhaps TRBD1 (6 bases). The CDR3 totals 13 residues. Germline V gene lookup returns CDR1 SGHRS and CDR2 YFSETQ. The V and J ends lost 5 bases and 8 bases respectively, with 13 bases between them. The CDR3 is CASSGQIGEKLFF. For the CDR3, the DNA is TGCGCCAGCAGTGGACAGATCGGGGAAAAACTGTTTTTT.

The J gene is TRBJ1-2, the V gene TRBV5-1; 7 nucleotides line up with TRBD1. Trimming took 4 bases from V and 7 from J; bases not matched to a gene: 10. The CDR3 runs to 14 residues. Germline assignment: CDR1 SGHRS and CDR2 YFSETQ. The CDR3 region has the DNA TGCGCCAGCAGCCCGACCCAGGGGGTTGGTGGCTACACCTTC. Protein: CASSPTQGVGGYTF.

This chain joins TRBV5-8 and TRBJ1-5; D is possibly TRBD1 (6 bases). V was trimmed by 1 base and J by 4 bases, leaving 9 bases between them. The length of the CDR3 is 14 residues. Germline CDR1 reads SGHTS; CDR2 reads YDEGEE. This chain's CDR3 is CASSLPQGNQPQHF. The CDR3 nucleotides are TGTGCCAGCAGCTTGCCACAGGGAAATCAGCCCCAGCATTTT.

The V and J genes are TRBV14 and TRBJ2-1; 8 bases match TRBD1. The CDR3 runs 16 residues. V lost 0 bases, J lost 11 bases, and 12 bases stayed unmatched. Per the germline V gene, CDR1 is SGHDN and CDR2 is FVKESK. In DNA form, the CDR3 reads TGTGCCAGCAGCCAAGAAAAAGACAGGGGACGGATAAAGCAGTTCTTC. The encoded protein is CASSQEKDRGRIKQFF.

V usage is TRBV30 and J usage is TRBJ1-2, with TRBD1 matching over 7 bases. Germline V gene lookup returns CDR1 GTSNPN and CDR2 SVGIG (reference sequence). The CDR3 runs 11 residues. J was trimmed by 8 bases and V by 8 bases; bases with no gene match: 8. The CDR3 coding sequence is TGTGCCCTCAGGGGGGGAATCGGCTACACCTTC. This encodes CALRGGIGYTF.

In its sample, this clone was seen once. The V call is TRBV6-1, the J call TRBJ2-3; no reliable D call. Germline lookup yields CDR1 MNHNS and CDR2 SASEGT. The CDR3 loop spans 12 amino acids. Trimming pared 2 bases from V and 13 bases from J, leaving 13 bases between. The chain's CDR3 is CASSEYSSSKYF. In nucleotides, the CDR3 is TGTGCCAGCAGTGAATATAGCAGTAGCAAGTATTTT.

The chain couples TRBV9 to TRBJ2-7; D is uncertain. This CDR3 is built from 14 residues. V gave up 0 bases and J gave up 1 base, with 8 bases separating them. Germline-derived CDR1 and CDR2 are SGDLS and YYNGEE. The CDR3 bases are TGTGCCAGCAGCGTAGGCAGCCTATCCTACGAGCAGTACTTC. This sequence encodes CASSVGSLSYEQYF.

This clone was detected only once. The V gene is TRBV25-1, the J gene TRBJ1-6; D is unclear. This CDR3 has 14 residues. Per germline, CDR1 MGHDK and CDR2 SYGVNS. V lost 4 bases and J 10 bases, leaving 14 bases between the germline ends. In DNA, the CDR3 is TGTGCCAGCAGTGCTGTAGGTGCCCCCTCACCCCTCCACTTT. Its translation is CASSAVGAPSPLHF.